The source of this TCR beta chain is a study of T cells in tumors after PD-1 blockade. Across the study: Each patient got pembrolizumab 200 mg every 3 weeks or cemiplimab 350 mg every 2 weeks. Daily vismodegib 150 mg continued in a subset of anti-PD-1-treated patients.

The assay was immunoSEQ multiplex PCR, and TCRdb's table has in-frame clones only and misses some. Of about 47,000 clones listed, more than 60% were seen once; the top ten hold 8.7%. Tumor or blood genomic DNA was sequenced, with inputs of roughly 550 ng to 6,500 ng. The CDR3 runs to 15 residues. Trimming removed 5 bases from V and 3 bases from J, with 14 bases in between. In germline, CDR1 is MNHEY, CDR2 SVGAGI. The sequencing here drew on PBMCs, taken before anti-PD-1 therapy. The sequence derives from a human donor with advanced basal cell or squamous cell carcinoma (not recorded which). The rearrangement uses TRBV6-5 and TRBJ1-3, with D unclear. CDR3 coding DNA: TGTGCCAGCAGTATTGGGTTTGCGGTTGGAAACACCATATATTTT. Its protein is CASSIGFAVGNTIYF.